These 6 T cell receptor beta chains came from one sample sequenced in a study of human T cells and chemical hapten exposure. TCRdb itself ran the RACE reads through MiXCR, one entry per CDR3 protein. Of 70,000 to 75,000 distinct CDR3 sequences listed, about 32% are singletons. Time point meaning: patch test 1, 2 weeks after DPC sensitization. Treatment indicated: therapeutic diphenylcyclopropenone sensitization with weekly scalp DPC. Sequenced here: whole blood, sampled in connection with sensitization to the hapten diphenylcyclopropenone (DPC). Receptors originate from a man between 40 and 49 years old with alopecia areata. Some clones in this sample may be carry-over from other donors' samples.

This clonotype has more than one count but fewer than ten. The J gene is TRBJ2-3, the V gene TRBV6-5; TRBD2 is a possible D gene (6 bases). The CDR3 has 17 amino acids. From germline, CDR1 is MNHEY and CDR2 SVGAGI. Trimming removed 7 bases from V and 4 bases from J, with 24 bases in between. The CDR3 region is CASTPSPGSGDADTQYF. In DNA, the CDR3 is TGTGCCAGCACCCCCTCCCCCGGGAGTGGGGACGCAGATACGCAGTATTTT.

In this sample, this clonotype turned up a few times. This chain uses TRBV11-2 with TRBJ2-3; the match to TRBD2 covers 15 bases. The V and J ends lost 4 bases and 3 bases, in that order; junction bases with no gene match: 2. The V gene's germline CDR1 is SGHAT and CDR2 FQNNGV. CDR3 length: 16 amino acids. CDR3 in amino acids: CASSSGLAGGTDTQYF. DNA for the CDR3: TGTGCCAGCAGCTCCGGACTAGCGGGAGGGACAGATACGCAGTATTTT. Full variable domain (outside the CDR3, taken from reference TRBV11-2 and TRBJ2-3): EAGVAQSPRYKIIEKRQSVAFWCNPISGHATLYWYQQILGQGPKLLIQFQNNGVVDDSQLPKDRFSAERLKGVDSTLKIQPAKLEDSAVYLCASSSGLAGGTDTQYFGPGTRLTVL.

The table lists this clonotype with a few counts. The CDR3 DNA sequence: TGTGCCAGCACCGAAGCGGGGGAGACCCAGTACTTC. Its protein is CASTEAGETQYF. This chain links TRBV12-3 or TRBV12-4 with TRBJ2-5, with 7 bases matching TRBD2. The CDR3 has 12 residues. Unmatched junction bases numbered 4, after V lost 7 bases and J lost 5 bases.

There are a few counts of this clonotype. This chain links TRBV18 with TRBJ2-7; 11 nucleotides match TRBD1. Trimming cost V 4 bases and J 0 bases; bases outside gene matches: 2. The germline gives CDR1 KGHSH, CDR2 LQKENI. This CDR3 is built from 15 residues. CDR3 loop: CASSLGQGDSYEQYF. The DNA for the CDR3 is TGTGCCAGCTCACTGGGACAGGGGGACTCCTACGAGCAGTACTTC.

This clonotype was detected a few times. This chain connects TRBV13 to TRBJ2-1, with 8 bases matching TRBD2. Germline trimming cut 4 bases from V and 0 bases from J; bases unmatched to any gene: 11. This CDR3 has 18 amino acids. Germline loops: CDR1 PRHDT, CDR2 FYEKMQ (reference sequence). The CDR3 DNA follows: TGTGCCAGCAGCTCATCACTAGCGGTTAGGAGCTCCTACAATGAGCAGTTCTTC. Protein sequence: CASSSSLAVRSSYNEQFF.

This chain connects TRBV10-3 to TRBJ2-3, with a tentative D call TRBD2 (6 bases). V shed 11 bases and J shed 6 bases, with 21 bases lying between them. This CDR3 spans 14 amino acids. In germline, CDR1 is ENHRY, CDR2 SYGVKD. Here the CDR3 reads CASRPDGGRDTQYF. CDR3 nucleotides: TGTGCCTCCCGGCCCGACGGGGGTAGGGATACGCAGTATTTT.